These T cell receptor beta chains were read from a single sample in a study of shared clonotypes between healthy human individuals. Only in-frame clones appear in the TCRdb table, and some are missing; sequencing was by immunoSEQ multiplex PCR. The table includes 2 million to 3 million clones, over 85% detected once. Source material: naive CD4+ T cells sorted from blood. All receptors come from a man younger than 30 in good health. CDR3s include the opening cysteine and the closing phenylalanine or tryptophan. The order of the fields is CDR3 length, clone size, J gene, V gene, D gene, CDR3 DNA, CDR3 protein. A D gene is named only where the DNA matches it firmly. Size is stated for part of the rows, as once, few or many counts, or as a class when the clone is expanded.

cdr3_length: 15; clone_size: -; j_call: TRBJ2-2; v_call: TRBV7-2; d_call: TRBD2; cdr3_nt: TGTGCCAGCAGCCCCACTAGCGGGAACACCGGGGAGCTGTTTTTT; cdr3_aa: CASSPTSGNTGELFF
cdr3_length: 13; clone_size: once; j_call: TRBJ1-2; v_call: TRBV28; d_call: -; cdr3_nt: TGTGCCAGCAGTTCGGGACGACCCTTTGGCTACACCTTC; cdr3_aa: CASSSGRPFGYTF
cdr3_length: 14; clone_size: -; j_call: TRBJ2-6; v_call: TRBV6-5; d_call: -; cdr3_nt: TGTGCCAGCAGTTACTCAGGGGGGGCCAACGTCCTGACTTTC; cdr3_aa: CASSYSGGANVLTF
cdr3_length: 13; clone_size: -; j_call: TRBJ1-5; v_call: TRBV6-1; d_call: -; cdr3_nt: TGTGCCAGCAGTGCAGGGGAAGCTCAGCCCCAGCATTTT; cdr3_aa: CASSAGEAQPQHF
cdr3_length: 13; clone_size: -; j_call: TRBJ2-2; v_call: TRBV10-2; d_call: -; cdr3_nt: TGCGCCAGCAGGCCCGGAGGGACCGGGGAGCTGTTTTTT; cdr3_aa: CASRPGGTGELFF
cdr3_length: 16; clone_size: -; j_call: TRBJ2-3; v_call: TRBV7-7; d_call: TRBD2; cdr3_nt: TGTGCTAGCAGCTTAACGGCGGGGGGGCCGACAGATACGCAGTATTTT; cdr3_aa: CASSLTAGGPTDTQYF
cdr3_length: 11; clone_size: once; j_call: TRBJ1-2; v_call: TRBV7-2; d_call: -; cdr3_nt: TGTGCCAGCAGCTTGGCCTATGGCTACACCTTC; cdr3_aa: CASSLAYGYTF
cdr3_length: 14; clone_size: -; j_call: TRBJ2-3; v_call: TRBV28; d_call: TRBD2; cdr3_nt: TGTGCCAGCAGCCTAGCGGGGGTTACAGATACGCAGTATTTT; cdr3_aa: CASSLAGVTDTQYF
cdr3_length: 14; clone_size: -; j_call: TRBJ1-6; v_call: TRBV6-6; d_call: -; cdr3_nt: TGTGCCAGCAGTACCGATAGCTCTGATTCACCCCTCCACTTT; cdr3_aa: CASSTDSSDSPLHF
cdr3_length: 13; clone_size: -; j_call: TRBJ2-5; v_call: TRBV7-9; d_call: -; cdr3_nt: TGTGCCAGCAGCTCCCCTGGCCGGGACGGTGGGGACTTC; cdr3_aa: CASSSPGRDGGDF
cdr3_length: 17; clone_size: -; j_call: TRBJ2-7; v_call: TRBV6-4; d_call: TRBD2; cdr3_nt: TGTGCCAGCAGTGACACCCTTAGCGGGAGGGCTCCCTACGAGCAGTACTTC; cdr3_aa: CASSDTLSGRAPYEQYF
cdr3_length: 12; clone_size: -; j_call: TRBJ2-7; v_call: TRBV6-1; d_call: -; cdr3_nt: TGTGCCAGCAGTCTTACGGTTTACGAGCAGTACTTC; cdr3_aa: CASSLTVYEQYF
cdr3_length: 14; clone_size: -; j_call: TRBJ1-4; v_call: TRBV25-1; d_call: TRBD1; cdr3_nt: TGTGCCAGCATTGGACAGGGGAGTCGTGAAAAACTGTTTTTT; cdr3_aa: CASIGQGSREKLFF
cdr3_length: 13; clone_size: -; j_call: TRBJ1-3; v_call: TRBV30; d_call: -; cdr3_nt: TGTGCCTGGAGCGGAAGCTCTGGAAACACCATATATTTT; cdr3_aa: CAWSGSSGNTIYF
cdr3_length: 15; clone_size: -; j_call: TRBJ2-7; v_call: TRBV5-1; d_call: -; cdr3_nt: TGCGCCAGCAGCTTGGGGAGGGGAACGGTCTACGAGCAGTACTTC; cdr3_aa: CASSLGRGTVYEQYF
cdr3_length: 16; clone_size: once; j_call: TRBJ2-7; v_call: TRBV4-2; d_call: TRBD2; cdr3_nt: TGTGCCAGCAGCCCCTCCACTAGCGGCCAAGGGAACGAGCAGTACTTC; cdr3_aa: CASSPSTSGQGNEQYF
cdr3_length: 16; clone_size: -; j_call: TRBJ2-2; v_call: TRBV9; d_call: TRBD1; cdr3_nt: TGTGCCAGCAGCGTATCTGGCAGGGGGCATACCGGGGAGCTGTTTTTT; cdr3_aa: CASSVSGRGHTGELFF
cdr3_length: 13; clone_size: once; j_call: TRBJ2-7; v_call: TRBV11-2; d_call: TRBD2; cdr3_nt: TGTGCCAGCAGCTTACATCTAGCGGTCGAGCAGTACTTC; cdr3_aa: CASSLHLAVEQYF
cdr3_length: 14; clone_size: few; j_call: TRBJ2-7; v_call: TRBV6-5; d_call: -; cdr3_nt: TGTGCCAGCAAAAGGAGCCCCACCGATTACGAGCAGTACTTC; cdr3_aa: CASKRSPTDYEQYF
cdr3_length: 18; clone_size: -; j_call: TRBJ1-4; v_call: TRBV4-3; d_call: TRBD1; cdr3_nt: TGCGCCAGCAGCGAGAAGGGGACAGGGGATGTGACGCGGGAAAAACTGTTTTTT; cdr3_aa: CASSEKGTGDVTREKLFF
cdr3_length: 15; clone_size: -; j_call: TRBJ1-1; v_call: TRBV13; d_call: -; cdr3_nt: TGTGCCAGCAGCGTATTAGACAGGACGAACACTGAAGCTTTCTTT; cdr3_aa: CASSVLDRTNTEAFF
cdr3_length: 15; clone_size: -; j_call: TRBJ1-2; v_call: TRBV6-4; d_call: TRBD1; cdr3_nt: TGTGCCAGCCCCCAGGGGACAGGTGGCGAATATGGCTACACCTTC; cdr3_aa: CASPQGTGGEYGYTF
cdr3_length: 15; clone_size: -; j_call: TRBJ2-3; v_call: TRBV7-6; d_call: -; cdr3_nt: TGTGCCAGCAGCTTAGCCCCACTAGAAACAGATACGCAGTATTTT; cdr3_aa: CASSLAPLETDTQYF
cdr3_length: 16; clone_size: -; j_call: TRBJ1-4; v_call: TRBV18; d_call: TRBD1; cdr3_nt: TGTGCCAGCTCACGCTCGACAGGGTCAACTAATGAAAAACTGTTTTTT; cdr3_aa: CASSRSTGSTNEKLFF
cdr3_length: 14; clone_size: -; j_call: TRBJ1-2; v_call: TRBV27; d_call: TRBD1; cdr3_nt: TGTGCCAGCAGTACCCGGGACAGGGTGGATGGCTACACCTTC; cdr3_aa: CASSTRDRVDGYTF
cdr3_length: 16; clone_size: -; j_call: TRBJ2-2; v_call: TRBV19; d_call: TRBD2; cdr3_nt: TGTGCCAGTACTCATCCCCTAGCGGGGTACACCGGGGAGCTGTTTTTT; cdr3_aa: CASTHPLAGYTGELFF
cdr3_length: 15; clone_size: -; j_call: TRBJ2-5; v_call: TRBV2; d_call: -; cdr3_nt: TGTGCCAGCAGTGCGAGGAGGGCCCCCCAAGAGACCCAGTACTTC; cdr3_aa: CASSARRAPQETQYF
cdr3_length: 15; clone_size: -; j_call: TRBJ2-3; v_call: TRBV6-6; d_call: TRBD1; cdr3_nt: TGTGCCAGCAGTTACACCGGGACAGCCAAAGATACGCAGTATTTT; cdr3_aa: CASSYTGTAKDTQYF
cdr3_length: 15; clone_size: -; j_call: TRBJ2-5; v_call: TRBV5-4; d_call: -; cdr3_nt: TGTGCCAGCAGCTTTGTTGCGGGGGCGTGGGAGACCCAGTACTTC; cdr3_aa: CASSFVAGAWETQYF
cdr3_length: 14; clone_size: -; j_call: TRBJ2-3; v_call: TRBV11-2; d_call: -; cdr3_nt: TGTGCCAGCAGCCGGGAGATGAGTACAGATACGCAGTATTTT; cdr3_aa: CASSREMSTDTQYF
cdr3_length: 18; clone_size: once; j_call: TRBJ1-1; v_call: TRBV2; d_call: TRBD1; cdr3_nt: TGTGCCAGCAGTCCCAGACAGGGGGCCCCCACGATGAACACTGAAGCTTTCTTT; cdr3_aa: CASSPRQGAPTMNTEAFF
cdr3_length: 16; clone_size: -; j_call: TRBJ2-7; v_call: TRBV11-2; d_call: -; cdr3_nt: TGTGCCAGCAGCACGGGGGTTGGGCGCCCGGGGAACGAGCAGTACTTC; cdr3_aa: CASSTGVGRPGNEQYF
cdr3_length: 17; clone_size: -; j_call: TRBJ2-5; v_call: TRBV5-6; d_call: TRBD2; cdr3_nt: TGTGCCAGCAGCTTGAGTCTAGCGGGGGCCTTTCAAGAGACCCAGTACTTC; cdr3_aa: CASSLSLAGAFQETQYF
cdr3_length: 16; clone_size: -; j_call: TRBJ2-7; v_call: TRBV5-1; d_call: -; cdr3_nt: TGCGCCAGCAGCTTCTCCTCCGGTACTCCCCCCTACGAGCAGTACTTC; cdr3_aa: CASSFSSGTPPYEQYF
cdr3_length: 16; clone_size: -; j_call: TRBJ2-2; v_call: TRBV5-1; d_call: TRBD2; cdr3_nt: TGCGCCAGCAGCCCGCGACTAGCGGGTAACACCGGGGAGCTGTTTTTT; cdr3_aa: CASSPRLAGNTGELFF
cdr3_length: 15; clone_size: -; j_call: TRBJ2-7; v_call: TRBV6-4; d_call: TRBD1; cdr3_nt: TGTGCCAGCAGGGACAGGCCAGAGAGGAACTACGAGCAGTACTTC; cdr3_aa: CASRDRPERNYEQYF
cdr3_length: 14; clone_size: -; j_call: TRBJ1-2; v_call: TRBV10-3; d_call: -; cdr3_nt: TGTGCCATCAGTGAGTCCGGGGGGATCTATGGCTACACCTTC; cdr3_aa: CAISESGGIYGYTF
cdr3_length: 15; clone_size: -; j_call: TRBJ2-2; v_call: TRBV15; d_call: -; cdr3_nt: TGTGCCACCAGCAGCTTCGGGGCGAACACCGGGGAGCTGTTTTTT; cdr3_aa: CATSSFGANTGELFF
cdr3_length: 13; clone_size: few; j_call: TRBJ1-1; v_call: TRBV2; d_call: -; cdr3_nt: TGTGCCAGCAGTGGGGTCGGGAACACTGAAGCTTTCTTT; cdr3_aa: CASSGVGNTEAFF
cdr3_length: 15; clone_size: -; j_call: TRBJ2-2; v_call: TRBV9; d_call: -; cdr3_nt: TGTGCCAGCAGCCCACGGCACGCAGACACCGGGGAGCTGTTTTTT; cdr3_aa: CASSPRHADTGELFF
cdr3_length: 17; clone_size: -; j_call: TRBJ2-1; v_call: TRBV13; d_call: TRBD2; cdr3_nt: TGTGCCAGCAGCTTACGCCTCAGCGGGAGGTCCTACAATGAGCAGTTCTTC; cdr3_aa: CASSLRLSGRSYNEQFF
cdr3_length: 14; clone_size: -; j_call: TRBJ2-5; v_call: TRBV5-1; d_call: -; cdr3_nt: TGCGCCAGCAGCTTGGAGAAGGGGTCGGAGACCCAGTACTTC; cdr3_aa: CASSLEKGSETQYF
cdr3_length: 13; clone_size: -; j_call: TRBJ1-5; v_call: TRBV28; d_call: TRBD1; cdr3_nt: TGTGCCAGTGGACAGGGAGGCAATCAGCCCCAGCATTTT; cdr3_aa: CASGQGGNQPQHF
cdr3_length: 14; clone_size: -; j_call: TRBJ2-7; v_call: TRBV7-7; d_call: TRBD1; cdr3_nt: TGTGCTAGCAGCGCGGGACAGGGCTCCTACGAGCAGTACTTC; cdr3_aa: CASSAGQGSYEQYF
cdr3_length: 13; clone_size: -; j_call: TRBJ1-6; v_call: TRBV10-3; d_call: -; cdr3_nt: TGTGCCATCAGTGACTTAGGGGCCTCGGCCCTCCACTTT; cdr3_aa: CAISDLGASALHF
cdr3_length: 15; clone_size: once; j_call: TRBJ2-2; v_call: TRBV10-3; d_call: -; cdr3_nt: TGTGCCATCAGCGACAGTGCAACAGGGACCGGGGAGCTGTTTTTT; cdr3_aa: CAISDSATGTGELFF
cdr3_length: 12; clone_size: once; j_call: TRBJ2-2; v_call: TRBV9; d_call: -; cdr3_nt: TGTGCCAGCAGCGTACTCTCCGGGGAGCTGTTTTTT; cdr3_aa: CASSVLSGELFF
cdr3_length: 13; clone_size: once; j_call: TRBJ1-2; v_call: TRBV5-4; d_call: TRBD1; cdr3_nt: TGTGCCAGCAGCTTGGCGGGACAGGATGGCTACACCTTC; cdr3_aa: CASSLAGQDGYTF
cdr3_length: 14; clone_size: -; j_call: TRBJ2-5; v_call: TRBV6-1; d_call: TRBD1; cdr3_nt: TGTGCCAGCCGCAGGGACAGGGATAAAAAGACCCAGTACTTC; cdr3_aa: CASRRDRDKKTQYF
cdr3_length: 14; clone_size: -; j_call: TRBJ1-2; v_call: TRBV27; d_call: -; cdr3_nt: TGTGCCAGCAGTCCCCCCGGGACCATCTATGGCTACACCTTC; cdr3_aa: CASSPPGTIYGYTF
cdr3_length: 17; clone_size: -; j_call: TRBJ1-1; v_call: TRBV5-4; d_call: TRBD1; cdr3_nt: TGTGCCAGCAGTCGCGACGTCATCCGGGACAGAACCACTGAAGCTTTCTTT; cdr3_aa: CASSRDVIRDRTTEAFF